The source of this TCR beta chain is a study of blood T cell repertoires in COVID-19. Assay used: immunoSEQ multiplex PCR; TCRdb lists only in-frame clones, some missing. The sample lists approximately 490,000 clones, 75% to 90% occurring once. V gave up 0 bases and J gave up 6 bases, with 15 bases separating them. Germline V gene data show CDR1 as SGHRS and CDR2 as YFSETQ. The CDR3 covers 15 residues. Material: PBMCs or T cells enriched from blood (not recorded which). The V call is TRBV5-1, the J call TRBJ1-2, with a weak D call TRBD1 (6 bases). The receptor's source is a woman aged 60-70 years who had recovered from COVID-19. In DNA, the CDR3 is TGCGCCAGCAGCTTGGAGGGATCCAGGGGAAATGGCTACACCTTC. It specifies CASSLEGSRGNGYTF.